This T cell receptor (beta chain) was identified during a study of T cell repertoires in cytomegalovirus infection. TCRdb ran MiXCR on the reads and lists one entry per CDR3 protein. The table lists tens of thousands of distinct CDR3 sequences, more than 20% of them singletons. Trimming took off 5 bases at V and 2 bases at J, with 21 bases between the two ends. Germline CDR1 and CDR2: SGHTA and FQGNSA. The CDR3 sequence is 17 residues long. This clonotype was counted many times. Its antigen remains unidentified. The chain combines TRBV7-2 with TRBJ2-5, with TRBD2 as a possible D gene (5 bases). The TCR sequence derives from a human donor in good health (CMV status not recorded). Some clones in this sample may be carry-over from other donors' samples. Sequenced here: CD8+ T cells from cultured PBMCs, sampled from culture after CMV antigen stimulation. CDR3 protein: CASSPLGPGTFQETQYF. The CDR3 bases are TGTGCCAGCAGCCCGTTAGGTCCGGGAACCTTTCAAGAGACCCAGTACTTC. Full variable domain (remainder filled in from reference TRBV7-2 and TRBJ2-5): GAGVSQSPSNKVTEKGKDVELRCDPISGHTALYWYRQSLGQGLEFLIYFQGNSAPDKSGLPSDRFSAERTGGSVSTLTIQRTQQEDSAVYLCASSPLGPGTFQETQYFGPGTRLLVL.